The table lists the clone carrying this T cell receptor (beta chain) with many counts. This specimen comes from a study of identical twins. TCRdb ran MiXCR on the 5' RACE reads and lists one entry per CDR3 protein. The sample carries about 340,000 distinct CDR3 sequences, about 12% recorded once. All of the donors were Caucasians in good health. V trimming: 8 bases; J trimming: 4 bases; junction bases outside the gene matches: 8. Germline CDR1 is MGHDK and CDR2 is SYGVNS. CDR3 length: 15 residues. These data also featured in a second study, about yellow fever vaccine responses in identical twins.

The chain joins TRBV25-1 to TRBJ2-5, with TRBD2 matching 12 bases. The source of this sequence is a woman between 18 and 30 years old in good health. The sample consisted of CD8+ T cells sorted from blood. For the CDR3, the DNA is TGTGCCAGCTCCTCTAGCGGGGGGGCCGGAGAGACCCAGTACTTC. Translated, it gives CASSSSGGAGETQYF.